Below, 22 T cell receptor beta chains from the same sample are listed, as sequenced in a study of blood T cells in healthy people across ages. Primers used in a second PCR of about 7 to 12 cycles were a sample-barcoded 5' primer and a J-beta primer mix. Via MiXCR, TCRdb re-called the 5' RACE reads, giving one row per CDR3 protein. The table includes almost 550,000 distinct CDR3 sequences, 24% detected once. These data were also filed under a second study, of T cells of mothers and their children.

Sequenced input: blood. The receptors were sampled from a boy aged 10-17 years in good health.

This clonotype has just a few counts. The chain joins TRBV7-9 to TRBJ2-5, with 7 bases that match TRBD1. V lost 4 bases to trimming and J lost 1 base; unmatched junction nucleotides: 9. This CDR3 is built from 16 residues. Germline CDR1 reads SEHNR; CDR2 reads FQNEAQ (reference sequence). DNA of the CDR3: TGTGCCAGCAGCTCAGGGCCGGGACAGCGCCAAGAGACCCAGTACTTC. This gives the protein CASSSGPGQRQETQYF.

The rearrangement links TRBV9 to TRBJ2-5; 9 bases match TRBD2. Losses at the gene ends were 0 bases for V and 5 bases for J; bases not matched to a gene: 8. The CDR3 length is 16 residues. Germline loops: CDR1 SGDLS, CDR2 YYNGEE. CDR3 sequence: CASSVDPSGVGETQYF. DNA of the CDR3: TGTGCCAGCAGCGTAGACCCTAGCGGGGTAGGGGAGACCCAGTACTTC. Full variable domain (remainder filled in from reference TRBV9 and TRBJ2-5): DSGVTQTPKHLITATGQRVTLRCSPRSGDLSVYWYQQSLDQGLQFLIQYYNGEERAKGNILERFSAQQFPDLHSELNLSSLELGDSALYFCASSVDPSGVGETQYFGPGTRLLVL.

The chain links TRBV12-3 or TRBV12-4 to TRBJ2-7; a possible D gene is TRBD2 (5 bases). There are 11 residues in the CDR3. Trimming left V 2 bases short and J 9 bases short, with 8 bases between. The CDR3 is CASSLLGRQYF. The CDR3 DNA reads TGTGCCAGCAGTTTATTGGGGAGGCAGTACTTC.

The genes are TRBV28 and TRBJ2-3, with a weak D call TRBD2 (5 bases). Germline CDR1 is MDHEN and CDR2 is SYDVKM. The CDR3 sequence is 14 residues long. V lost 7 bases and J lost 3, with 14 bases in between. The CDR3 region has the DNA TGTGCCAGCAAGGGAGTGGGGTTGACAGATACGCAGTATTTT. It encodes CASKGVGLTDTQYF.

The chain recombines TRBV2 with TRBJ2-4; 12 bases match TRBD2. V lost 6 bases, J lost 0 bases, and 9 bases stayed unmatched. The CDR3 is made up of 18 amino acids. CDR1 SNHLY and CDR2 FYNNEI come from the germline V gene. This CDR3 reads CASRITSGGSLAKNIQYF. The CDR3 nucleotides are TGTGCCAGCAGGATCACTAGCGGGGGGTCTCTAGCCAAAAACATTCAGTACTTC.

This chain connects TRBV3-1 to TRBJ1-1; D not resolved. V was cut by 0 bases and J by 6 bases, with 17 bases left in between. The CDR3 is made up of 16 amino acids. The V gene's germline CDR1 is LGHDT and CDR2 YNNKEL (reference sequence). CDR3 amino acids: CASSQDFGSGVAEAFF. The CDR3 bases are TGTGCCAGCAGCCAAGATTTTGGTTCCGGGGTAGCTGAAGCTTTCTTT.

This clonotype showed up just a few times. One end of the junction does not line up with germline, which may come from a read error. The rearrangement links TRBV7-2 to TRBJ2-1; TRBD2 matches at 13 bases. From germline, CDR1 is SGHTA and CDR2 FQGNSA. The CDR3 spans 12 residues. As DNA, the CDR3 is TGTGCCAGCAGCCGTGGGACTAGCGGGAAAATCTTC. It codes for CASSRGTSGKIF.

On this clonotype itself: Given a much more abundant clone one base away, this may be a read error. The genes are TRBV7-2 and TRBJ1-4, with D maybe TRBD1 (6 bases). CDR3 size: 13 residues. V was trimmed by 5 bases and J by 7 bases, leaving 11 bases between them. Germline values: CDR1 SGHTA, CDR2 FQGNSA. The CDR3 bases are TGTGCCAGCAGCGTATTAGGGGGTGAAAAACTGTTTTTT. Translation gives CASSVLGGEKLFF.

With regard to this clonotype: Mismatch with germline at one junction end may stem from a read error. This chain uses TRBV7-9 with TRBJ2-5; D unclear. Germline CDR1 and CDR2: SEHNR and FQNEAQ (reference sequence). The CDR3 has 15 residues. The CDR3 sequence is CVSSLEEGSGETQYF. The CDR3 DNA reads as TGTGTCAGCAGCTTAGAAGAAGGGTCCGGGGAGACCCAGTACTTC.

Note on this clonotype: Germline and junction disagree at one end, which may indicate a read error. The chain carries TRBV6-2 or TRBV6-3 and TRBJ2-7, with 8 bases identical to TRBD2. From germline, CDR1 is MNHEY and CDR2 SVGEGT. This CDR3 is built from 15 residues. The CDR3 region is CAGSYGSGGPYEQYF. CDR3 in DNA: TGTGCCGGCAGTTACGGGTCGGGAGGGCCCTACGAGCAGTACTTC.

This chain connects TRBV9 to TRBJ1-2; a weak D match, TRBD1 (6 bases). With 2 bases removed from V and 6 bases from J, the gap between germline ends came to 17 bases. This CDR3 is built from 15 residues. Germline V gene sequence: CDR1 SGDLS, CDR2 YYNGEE. The CDR3 loop is CASSVGSGGSDGYTF. The CDR3, as DNA: TGTGCCAGCAGCGTGGGGTCGGGGGGCTCGGATGGCTACACCTTC.

The chain uses TRBV11-2 and TRBJ2-1, with 10 bases identical to TRBD2. Germline V gene sequence: CDR1 SGHAT, CDR2 FQNNGV. The CDR3 runs to 15 residues. J gave up 8 bases and V 2 bases, and 6 bases lay outside the gene matches. The CDR3 DNA is TGTGCCAGCAGCTTACTAGCGGGGGTTCTCGATGAGCAGTTCTTC. Translating gives CASSLLAGVLDEQFF.

The chain links TRBV28 to TRBJ1-4; D is unresolved. CDR3 size: 13 residues. The V gene lost 7 bases and the J gene lost 7 bases, with 13 bases spanning the gap. Germline V CDR1 and CDR2: MDHEN, SYDVKM. CDR3 nucleotide sequence: TGTGCCAGCACCATCTCCAGGTTTGAAAAACTGTTTTTT. This encodes CASTISRFEKLFF.

The chain employs TRBV5-1 and TRBJ2-2; possibly TRBD1 for D (6 bases). The V end lost 3 bases, the J end lost 2 bases, and 20 bases lay between the germline ends. This CDR3 spans 18 amino acids. CDR1 and CDR2 (germline): SGHRS, YFSETQ. CDR3 region: CASSYDPDRNTNTGELFF. CDR3 nucleotides: TGCGCCAGCAGCTATGACCCGGACAGAAACACTAACACCGGGGAGCTGTTTTTT.

This clonotype was counted between two and nine times. This chain connects TRBV20-1 to TRBJ2-5; the match to TRBD2 covers 11 bases. The germline CDR1 and CDR2 sequences are DFQATT and SNEGSKA (reference sequence). The CDR3 totals 13 residues. The ends lost 6 bases at V and 6 bases at J; junction bases unmatched: 6. CDR3 bases: TGCAGTGCCCATAGCGGGGGGGCGCAGACCCAGTACTTC. It yields the protein CSAHSGGAQTQYF.

This clonotype was seen more than once but under ten times. The genes are TRBV19 and TRBJ1-2, with TRBD1 matching over 7 bases. The CDR3 totals 15 residues. The trim removed 3 bases at V and 5 bases at J, leaving 9 bases unmatched. Germline V lookup: CDR1 LNHDA, CDR2 SQIVND (reference sequence). CDR3 nucleotide sequence: TGTGCCAGTAGTATGGCGAGGGGGCGAGGTTATGGCTACACCTTC. Residues: CASSMARGRGYGYTF.

This clonotype was detected a few times. The chain has TRBV28 and TRBJ1-4; no definite D call. V was trimmed by 6 bases and J by 0 bases, leaving 17 bases between them. Per germline, CDR1 MDHEN and CDR2 SYDVKM. The CDR3 is 17 residues long. CDR3 sequence: CASRLHGQSATNEKLFF. As DNA, the CDR3 is TGTGCCAGCAGGCTTCATGGGCAGTCGGCAACTAATGAAAAACTGTTTTTT. Based on the CDR3 plus reference TRBV28 and TRBJ1-4, the full variable domain is DVKVTQSSRYLVKRTGEKVFLECVQDMDHENMFWYRQDPGLGLRLIYFSYDVKMKEKGDIPEGYSVSREKKERFSLILESASTNQTSMYLCASRLHGQSATNEKLFFGSGTQLSVL.

This clonotype was counted a few times. V gene TRBV7-3 combines with J gene TRBJ2-7; the match to TRBD1 covers 9 bases. The CDR3 loop spans 14 amino acids. Losses at the gene ends were 5 bases for V and 3 bases for J; bases not matched to a gene: 5. From germline, CDR1 is SGHTA and CDR2 FQGTGA. The CDR3 reads CASSLRDRVYEQYF. In DNA form, the CDR3 reads TGTGCCAGCAGCCTCCGGGACAGGGTCTACGAGCAGTACTTC.

The V gene is TRBV5-6, the J gene TRBJ1-5; D gene unclear. In germline, CDR1 is SGHDT, CDR2 YYEEEE. This CDR3 region has 15 residues. V lost 4 bases to trimming and J lost 6 bases, with 17 bases between them. CDR3 bases: TGTGCCAGCAGCCTCCGGTCGGGCAATACTCAGCCCCAGCATTTT. This gives the protein CASSLRSGNTQPQHF. Variable domain in full (rest from reference TRBV5-6 and TRBJ1-5): DAGVTQSPTHLIKTRGQQVTLRCSPKSGHDTVSWYQQALGQGPQFIFQYYEEEERQRGNFPDRFSGHQFPNYSSELNVNALLLGDSALYLCASSLRSGNTQPQHFGDGTRLSIL.

This clonotype was seen more than once but under ten times. The J gene is TRBJ1-4, the V gene TRBV4-3; D may be TRBD1 (5 bases). The CDR3 sequence is 13 residues long. The ends were cut back, 0 bases at V and 8 bases at J, with 7 bases in the middle. Germline V gene data show CDR1 as LGHNA and CDR2 as YSLEER. DNA for the CDR3: TGCGCCAGCAGCCAAGATTGGGGGGAAAAACTGTTTTTT. This translates into CASSQDWGEKLFF.

V is TRBV20-1 and J is TRBJ1-5, with a weak D call TRBD1 (5 bases). Germline V gene lookup returns CDR1 DFQATT and CDR2 SNEGSKA (reference sequence). Between the trimmed V and J ends, which lost 3 bases and 2 bases, there was a span of 8 bases. This CDR3 is 13 amino acids long. The CDR3 DNA reads as TGCAGTGCTAGTATACAGGGCAATCAGCCCCAGCATTTT. It codes for CSASIQGNQPQHF.

The rearrangement links TRBV7-9 to TRBJ2-5; 9 bases agree with TRBD2. The end of the DNA aligns better with TRBJ2-7, so the J call may be wrong. The CDR3 extends over 15 amino acids. Germline CDR1 SEHNR, CDR2 FQNEAQ (reference sequence). CDR3 residues: CASSVGGRARYEQYF. The CDR3 region has the DNA TGTGCCAGCAGCGTAGGCGGGAGGGCGAGGTACGAGCAGTACTTC.